The 4 T cell receptor beta chains below all came from one sample that was sequenced in a study of blood T cells in healthy people across ages. With a J-beta primer mix and a sample-barcoded 5' primer, a second PCR ran about 7 to 12 cycles. TCRdb re-called the 5' RACE reads with MiXCR, one entry per CDR3 protein. The profile shows almost 550,000 distinct CDR3 sequences, under 30% of them singletons. The data also belong to a second study, concerning T cells of mothers and their children.

The material sequenced was blood. The receptors shown here come from a boy under 18 in good health.

This rearrangement joins TRBV11-2 to TRBJ2-7, with 8 positions matching TRBD2. CDR3 length equals 16 residues. V shed 5 bases, J shed 3 bases, and the junction held 12 bases outside the gene matches. The germline V gene has CDR1 SGHAT and CDR2 FQNNGV. The CDR3 sequence is CASSRDPGTSIYEQYF. CDR3 DNA: TGTGCCAGCAGCCGCGATCCCGGGACTAGTATCTACGAGCAGTACTTC. The variable domain in full, completed from reference TRBV11-2 and TRBJ2-7, reads EAGVAQSPRYKIIEKRQSVAFWCNPISGHATLYWYQQILGQGPKLLIQFQNNGVVDDSQLPKDRFSAERLKGVDSTLKIQPAKLEDSAVYLCASSRDPGTSIYEQYFGPGTRLTVT.

The sample holds a few counts of this clonotype. The rearrangement joins TRBV27 to TRBJ2-5; 11 bases are shared with TRBD1. The end of the DNA aligns better with TRBJ2-7, so the J call may be wrong. The germline V gene has CDR1 MNHEY and CDR2 SMNVEV (reference sequence). The CDR3 covers 12 residues. CDR3 loop: CASRDRGAEQYF. For the CDR3, the DNA is TGTGCCAGTAGGGACAGGGGGGCCGAGCAGTACTTC.

The chain employs TRBV20-1 and TRBJ2-5; D is ambiguous. TRBJ2-1 matches the DNA end more closely, so the J call is doubtful. Germline loops: CDR1 DFQATT, CDR2 SNEGSKA (reference sequence). This CDR3 has 13 residues. This chain's CDR3 is CSARSPGITEQFF. The DNA of the CDR3 is TGCAGTGCTAGATCCCCGGGCATCACTGAGCAGTTCTTC.

The rearrangement joins TRBV20-1 to TRBJ2-5; 7 bases are a match to TRBD2. The CDR3 runs to 15 residues. The V gene's germline CDR1 is DFQATT and CDR2 SNEGSKA (reference sequence). V trimming: 0 bases; J trimming: 2 bases; junction bases outside the gene matches: 6. CDR3 DNA: TGCAGTGCTAGAGATCCGGGACTACGACAAGAGACCCAGTACTTC. Amino acids: CSARDPGLRQETQYF.